The TCR beta chain described here comes from a study of OX40 agonist ivuxolimab in advanced cancers. Study details: It was ivuxolimab, an agonistic anti-OX40 (CD134) antibody, that patients were treated with. Partial response was recorded in three patients: one hepatocellular carcinoma and two cutaneous melanoma cases.

Repertoires were generated with immunoSEQ multiplex PCR, while TCRdb's copy carries only in-frame clones and drops some. The table records tens of thousands of clones, around 87% of them present only once. About this clone: The antigen remains unidentified.

General observations from the study: Some of the nonresponding patients also showed low levels of normalized T-cell clonal expansion.

This sequence originates from an adult with an advanced solid tumor such as melanoma, head and neck, liver or kidney cancer. The source was CD4+ or CD8+ T cells sorted from blood, collected in a trial of the OX40 agonist ivuxolimab.

CDR3 DNA: TGTGCCTGGAGCAGCGGGCGGGACCCCTCCTACAATGAGCAGTTCTTC. It is translated as CAWSSGRDPSYNEQFF. The chain links TRBV30 to TRBJ2-1; weak D call: TRBD2 (6 bases). V dropped 3 bases and J dropped 0 bases, with 15 bases sitting between them. Germline assignment: CDR1 GTSNPN and CDR2 SVGIG (reference sequence). This CDR3 region has 16 residues.